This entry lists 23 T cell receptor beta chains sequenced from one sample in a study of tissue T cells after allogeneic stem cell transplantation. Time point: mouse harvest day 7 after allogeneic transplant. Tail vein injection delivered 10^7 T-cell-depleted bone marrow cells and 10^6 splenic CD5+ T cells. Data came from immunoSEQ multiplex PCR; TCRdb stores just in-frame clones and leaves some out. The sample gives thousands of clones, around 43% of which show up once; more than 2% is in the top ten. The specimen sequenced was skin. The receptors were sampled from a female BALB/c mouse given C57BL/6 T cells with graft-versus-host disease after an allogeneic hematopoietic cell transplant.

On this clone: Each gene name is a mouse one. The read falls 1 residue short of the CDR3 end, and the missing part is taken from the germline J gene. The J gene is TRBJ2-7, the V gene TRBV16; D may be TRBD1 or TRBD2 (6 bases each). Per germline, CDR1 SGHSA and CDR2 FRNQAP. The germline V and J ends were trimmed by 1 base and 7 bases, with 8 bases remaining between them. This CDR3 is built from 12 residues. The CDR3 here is CASSLGGQEQYF. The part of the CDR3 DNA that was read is TGTGCAAGCAGCTTAGGGGGGCAGGAACAGTAC.

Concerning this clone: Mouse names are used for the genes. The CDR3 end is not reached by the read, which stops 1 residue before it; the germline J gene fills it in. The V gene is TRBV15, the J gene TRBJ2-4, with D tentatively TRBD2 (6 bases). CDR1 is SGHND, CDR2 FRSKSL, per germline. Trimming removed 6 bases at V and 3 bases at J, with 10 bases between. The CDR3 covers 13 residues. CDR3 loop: CASRRTVQNTLYF. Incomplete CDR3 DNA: TGTGCCAGCAGGCGGACTGTACAAAACACCTTGTAC.

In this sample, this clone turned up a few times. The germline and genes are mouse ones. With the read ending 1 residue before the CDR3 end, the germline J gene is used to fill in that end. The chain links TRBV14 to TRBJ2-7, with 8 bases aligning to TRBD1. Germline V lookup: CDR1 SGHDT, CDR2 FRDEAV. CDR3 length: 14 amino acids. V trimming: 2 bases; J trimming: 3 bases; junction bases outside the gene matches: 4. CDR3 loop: CASSLRTGLYEQYF. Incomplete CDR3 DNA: TGTGCCAGCAGTTTAAGGACAGGGCTCTATGAACAGTAC.

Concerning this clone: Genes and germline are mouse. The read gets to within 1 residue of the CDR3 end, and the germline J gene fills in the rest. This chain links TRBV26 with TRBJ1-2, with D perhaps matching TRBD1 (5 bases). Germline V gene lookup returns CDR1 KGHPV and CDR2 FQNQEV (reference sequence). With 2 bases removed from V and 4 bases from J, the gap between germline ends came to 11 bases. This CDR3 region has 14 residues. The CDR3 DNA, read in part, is TGTGCCAGCAGTCTGGGGGCGCAAGGCTCCGACTACACC. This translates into CASSLGAQGSDYT. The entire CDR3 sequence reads CASSLGAQGSDYTF.

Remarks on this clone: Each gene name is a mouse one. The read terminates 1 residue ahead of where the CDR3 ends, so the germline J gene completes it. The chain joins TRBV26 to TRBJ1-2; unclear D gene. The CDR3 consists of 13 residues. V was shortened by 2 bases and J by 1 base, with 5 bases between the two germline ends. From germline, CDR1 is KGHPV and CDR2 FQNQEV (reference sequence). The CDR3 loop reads CASSLTENSDYTF. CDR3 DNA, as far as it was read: TGTGCCAGCAGTCTGACAGAAAACTCCGACTACACC.

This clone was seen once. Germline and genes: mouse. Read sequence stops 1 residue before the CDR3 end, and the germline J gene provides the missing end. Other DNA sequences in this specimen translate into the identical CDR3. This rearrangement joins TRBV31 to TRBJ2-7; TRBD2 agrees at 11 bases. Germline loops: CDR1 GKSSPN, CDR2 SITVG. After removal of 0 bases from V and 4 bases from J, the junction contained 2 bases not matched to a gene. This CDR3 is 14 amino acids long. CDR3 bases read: TGTGCCTGGAGTCTGGGGACTGGGGGATATGAACAGTAC. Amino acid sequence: CAWSLGTGGYEQY. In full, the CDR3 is CAWSLGTGGYEQYF.

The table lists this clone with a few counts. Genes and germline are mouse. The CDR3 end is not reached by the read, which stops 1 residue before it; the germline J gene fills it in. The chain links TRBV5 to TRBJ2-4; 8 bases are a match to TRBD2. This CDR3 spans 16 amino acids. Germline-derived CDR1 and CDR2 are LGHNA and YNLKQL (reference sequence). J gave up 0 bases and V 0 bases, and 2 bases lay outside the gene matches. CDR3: CASSQEGGASQNTLYF. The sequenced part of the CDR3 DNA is TGTGCCAGCAGCCAAGAAGGGGGGGCTAGTCAAAACACCTTGTAC.

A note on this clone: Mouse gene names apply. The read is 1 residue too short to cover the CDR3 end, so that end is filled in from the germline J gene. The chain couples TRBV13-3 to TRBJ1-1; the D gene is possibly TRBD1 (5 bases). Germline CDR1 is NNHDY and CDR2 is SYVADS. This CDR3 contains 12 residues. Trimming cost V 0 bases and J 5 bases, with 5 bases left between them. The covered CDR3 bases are TGTGCCAGCAGTGATGCAGGGACAGAAGTCTTC. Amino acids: CASSDAGTEVF. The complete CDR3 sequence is CASSDAGTEVFF.

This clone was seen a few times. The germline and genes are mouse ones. The CDR3 DNA, read in part, is TGTGCCAGCAGTCCCGGGACTGGGGGGTCCTATGCTGAGCAGTTC. Its translation is CASSPGTGGSYAEQF. The CDR3 as a whole reads CASSPGTGGSYAEQFF. The genes are TRBV15 and TRBJ2-1; 12 positions match TRBD2. The read ends 1 residue before the CDR3 terminus; that terminus is restored from the germline J gene. The CDR3 loop spans 16 amino acids. V trimming: 5 bases; J trimming: 3 bases; junction bases outside the gene matches: 5. Germline-derived CDR1 and CDR2 are SGHND and FRSKSL.

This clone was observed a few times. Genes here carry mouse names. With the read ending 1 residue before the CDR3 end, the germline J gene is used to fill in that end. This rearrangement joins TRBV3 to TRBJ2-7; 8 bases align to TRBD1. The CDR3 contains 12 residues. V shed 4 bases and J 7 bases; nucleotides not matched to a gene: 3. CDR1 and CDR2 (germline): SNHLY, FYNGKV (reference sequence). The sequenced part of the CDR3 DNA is TGTGCCAGCAGCTCCGACAGGGGAGAACAGTAC. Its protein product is CASSSDRGEQY. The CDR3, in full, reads CASSSDRGEQYF.

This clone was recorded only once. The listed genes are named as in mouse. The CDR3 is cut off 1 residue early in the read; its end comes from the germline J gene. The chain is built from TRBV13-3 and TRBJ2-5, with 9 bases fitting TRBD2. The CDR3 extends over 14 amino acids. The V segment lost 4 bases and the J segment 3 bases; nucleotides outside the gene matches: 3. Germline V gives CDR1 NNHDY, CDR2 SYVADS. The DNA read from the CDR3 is TGTGCCAGCAGTCCGGGACTGGGTCAAGACACCCAGTAC. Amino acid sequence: CASSPGLGQDTQY. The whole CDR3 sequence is CASSPGLGQDTQYF.

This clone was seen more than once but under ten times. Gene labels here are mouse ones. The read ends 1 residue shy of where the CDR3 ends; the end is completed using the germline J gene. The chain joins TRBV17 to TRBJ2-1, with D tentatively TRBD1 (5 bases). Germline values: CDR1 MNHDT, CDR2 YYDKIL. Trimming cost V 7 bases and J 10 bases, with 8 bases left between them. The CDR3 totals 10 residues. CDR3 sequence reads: CASNRQEQFF. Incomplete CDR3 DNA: TGTGCTAGCAATCGACAGGAGCAGTTC.

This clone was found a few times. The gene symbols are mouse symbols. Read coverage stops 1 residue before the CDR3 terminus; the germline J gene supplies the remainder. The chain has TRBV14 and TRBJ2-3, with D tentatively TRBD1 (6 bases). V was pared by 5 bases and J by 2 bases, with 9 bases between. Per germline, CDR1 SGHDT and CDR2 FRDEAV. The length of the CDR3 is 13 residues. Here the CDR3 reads CASSWDNAETLYF. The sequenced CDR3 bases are TGTGCCAGCAGCTGGGACAATGCAGAAACGCTGTAT.

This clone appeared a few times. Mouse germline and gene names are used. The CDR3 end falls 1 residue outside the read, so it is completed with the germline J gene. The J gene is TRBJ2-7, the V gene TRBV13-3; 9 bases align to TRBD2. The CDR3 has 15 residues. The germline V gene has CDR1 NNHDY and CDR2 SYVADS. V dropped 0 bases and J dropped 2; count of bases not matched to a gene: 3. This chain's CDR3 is CASSDGAGGAYEQYF. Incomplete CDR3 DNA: TGTGCCAGCAGTGATGGGGCTGGGGGGGCCTATGAACAGTAC.

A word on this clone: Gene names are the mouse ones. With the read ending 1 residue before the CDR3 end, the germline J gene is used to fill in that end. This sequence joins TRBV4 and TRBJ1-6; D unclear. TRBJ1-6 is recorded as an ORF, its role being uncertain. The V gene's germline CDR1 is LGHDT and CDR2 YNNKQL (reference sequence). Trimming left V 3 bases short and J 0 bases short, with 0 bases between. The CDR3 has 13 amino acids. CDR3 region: CASSYSYNSPLYF. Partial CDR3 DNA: TGTGCCAGCAGCTATTCCTATAATTCGCCCCTCTAC.

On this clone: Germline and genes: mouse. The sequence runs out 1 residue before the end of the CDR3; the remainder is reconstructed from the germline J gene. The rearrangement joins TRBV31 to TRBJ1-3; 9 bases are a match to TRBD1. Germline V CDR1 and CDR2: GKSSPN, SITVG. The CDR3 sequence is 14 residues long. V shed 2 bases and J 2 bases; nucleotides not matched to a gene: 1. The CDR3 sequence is CAWSGDRAGNTLYF. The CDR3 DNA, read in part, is TGTGCCTGGAGTGGGGACAGGGCTGGAAATACGCTCTAT.

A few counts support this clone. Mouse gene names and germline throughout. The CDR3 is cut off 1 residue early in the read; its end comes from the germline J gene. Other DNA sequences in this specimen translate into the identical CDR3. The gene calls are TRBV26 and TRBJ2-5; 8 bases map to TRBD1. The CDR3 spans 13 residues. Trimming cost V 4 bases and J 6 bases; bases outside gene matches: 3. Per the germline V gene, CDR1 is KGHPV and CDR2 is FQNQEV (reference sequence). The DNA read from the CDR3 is TGTGCCAGCAGTCCCAGGGGGCAGGACACCCAGTAC. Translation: CASSPRGQDTQY. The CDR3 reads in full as CASSPRGQDTQYF.

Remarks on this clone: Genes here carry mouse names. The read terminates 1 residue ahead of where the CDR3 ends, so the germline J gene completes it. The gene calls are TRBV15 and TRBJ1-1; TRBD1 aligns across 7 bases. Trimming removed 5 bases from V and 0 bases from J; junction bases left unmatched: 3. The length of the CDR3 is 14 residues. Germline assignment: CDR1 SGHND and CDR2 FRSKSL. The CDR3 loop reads CASSRQGSNTEVFF. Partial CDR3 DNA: TGTGCCAGCAGTCGACAGGGTTCAAACACAGAAGTCTTC.

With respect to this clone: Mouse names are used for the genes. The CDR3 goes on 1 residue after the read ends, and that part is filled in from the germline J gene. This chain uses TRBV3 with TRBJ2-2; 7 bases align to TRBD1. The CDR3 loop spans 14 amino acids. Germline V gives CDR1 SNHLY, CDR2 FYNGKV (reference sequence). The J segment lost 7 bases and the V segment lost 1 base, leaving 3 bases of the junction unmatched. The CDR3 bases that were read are TGTGCCAGCAGCTTAGACAGGGGTGGCGGGCAGCTCTAC. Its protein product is CASSLDRGGGQLY. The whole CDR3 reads CASSLDRGGGQLYF.

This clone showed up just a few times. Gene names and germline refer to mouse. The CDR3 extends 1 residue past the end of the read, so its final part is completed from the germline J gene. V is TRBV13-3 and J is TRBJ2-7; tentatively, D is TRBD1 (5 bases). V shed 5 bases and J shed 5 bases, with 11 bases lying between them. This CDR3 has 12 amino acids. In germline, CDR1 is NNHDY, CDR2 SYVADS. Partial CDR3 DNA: TGTGCCAGCAGCCTCGGAGGGGATGAACAGTAC. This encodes CASSLGGDEQY. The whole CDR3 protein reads CASSLGGDEQYF.

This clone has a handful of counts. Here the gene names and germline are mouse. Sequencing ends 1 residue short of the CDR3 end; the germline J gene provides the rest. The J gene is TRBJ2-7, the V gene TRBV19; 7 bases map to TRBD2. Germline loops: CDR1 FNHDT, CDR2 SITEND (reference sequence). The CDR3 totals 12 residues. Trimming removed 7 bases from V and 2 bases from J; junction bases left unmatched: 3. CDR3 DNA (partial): TGTGCCAGCGGGGGGGAGCCCTATGAACAGTAC. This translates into CASGGEPYEQY. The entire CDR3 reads CASGGEPYEQYF.

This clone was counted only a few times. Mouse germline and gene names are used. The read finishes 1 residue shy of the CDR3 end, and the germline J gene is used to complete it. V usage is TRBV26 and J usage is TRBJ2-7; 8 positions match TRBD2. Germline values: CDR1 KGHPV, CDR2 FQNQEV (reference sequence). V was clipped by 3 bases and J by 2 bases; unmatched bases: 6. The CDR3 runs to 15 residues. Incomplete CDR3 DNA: TGTGCCAGCAGTCTTTTCCTGGGGGGTGCCTATGAACAGTAC. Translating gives CASSLFLGGAYEQY. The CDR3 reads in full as CASSLFLGGAYEQYF.

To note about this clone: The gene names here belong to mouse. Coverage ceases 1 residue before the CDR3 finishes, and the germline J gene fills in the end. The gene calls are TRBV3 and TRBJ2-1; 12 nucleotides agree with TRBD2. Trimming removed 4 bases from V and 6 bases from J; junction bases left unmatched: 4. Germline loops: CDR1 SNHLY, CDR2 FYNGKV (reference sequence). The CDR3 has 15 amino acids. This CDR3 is CASSSGLGGGAEQFF. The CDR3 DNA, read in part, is TGTGCCAGCAGCTCGGGACTGGGGGGAGGTGCTGAGCAGTTC. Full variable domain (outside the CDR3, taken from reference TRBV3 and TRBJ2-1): GPKVLQIPSHQIIDMGQMVTLNCDPVSNHLYFYWYKQILGQQMEFLVNFYNGKVMEKSKLFKDQFSVERPDGSYFTLKIQPTALEDSAVYFCASSSGLGGGAEQFFGPGTRLTVL.